These 27 T cell receptor beta chains were all obtained from the same sample, sequenced in a study of T cell repertoires and Cas9 in healthy adults. Sequenced by immunoSEQ multiplex PCR; TCRdb stores in-frame clones only, minus some. Of 11,000 to 15,000 clones listed, 89% are singletons. The sequenced material came from Tregs (CD4+, CD25+, CD127-, CD137-, CD154-) from PBMCs; culture status not recorded. Receptors were obtained from a human donor in good health.

This clone occurred a few times. The J gene is TRBJ2-7, the V gene TRBV5-4, with D perhaps matching TRBD2 (5 bases). Germline V gives CDR1 SGHNT, CDR2 YYREEE (reference sequence). V was trimmed by 0 bases and J by 0 bases, leaving 13 bases between them. There are 16 residues in the CDR3. Here the CDR3 reads CASSLVGIGVSYEQYV. The CDR3 coding sequence is TGTGCCAGCAGCTTGGTCGGGATCGGAGTCTCCTACGAGCAGTACGTC.

This clone was found a few times. The J gene is TRBJ1-5, the V gene TRBV7-9; D is possibly TRBD1 (5 bases). Deletions cut 4 bases from V and 1 base from J, with 8 bases between. Germline V gene sequence: CDR1 SEHNR, CDR2 FQNEAQ (reference sequence). The CDR3 runs 14 residues. Here the CDR3 DNA reads TGTGCCAGCAGCTCCCGGGACAGCAATCAGCCCCAGCATTTT. It specifies CASSSRDSNQPQHF.

The rearrangement joins TRBV7-9 to TRBJ2-1, with TRBD1 identical over 7 bases. Trimming at V came to 4 bases and at J to 6 bases, leaving 9 bases not matched to a gene. This CDR3 region has 15 residues. Germline V gene sequence: CDR1 SEHNR, CDR2 FQNEAQ (reference sequence). CDR3 protein: CASSSRQGRGNEQFF. Here the CDR3 DNA reads TGTGCCAGCAGCTCCCGACAGGGAAGAGGCAATGAGCAGTTCTTC.

CDR3 sequence reads: CASSYWGPTEAFF. CDR3 in DNA: TGTGCCAGCAGTTATTGGGGTCCCACTGAAGCTTTCTTT. This chain links TRBV6-5 with TRBJ1-1, with D uncertain. Germline V gene sequence: CDR1 MNHEY, CDR2 SVGAGI. The ends were cut back, 3 bases at V and 4 bases at J, with 9 bases in the middle. The CDR3 is 13 residues long.

The V gene is TRBV10-2, the J gene TRBJ2-2; 8 positions match TRBD1. This CDR3 is built from 14 residues. In germline, CDR1 is WSHSY, CDR2 SAAADI. J lost 2 bases, V lost 6 bases, and 2 bases had no gene match. This CDR3 is CASRDRENTGELFF. The CDR3 coding sequence is TGCGCCAGCAGGGACAGGGAAAACACCGGGGAGCTGTTTTTT.

This sequence joins TRBV5-1 and TRBJ2-5, with TRBD2 matching 11 bases. The CDR3 loop spans 14 amino acids. Germline V lookup: CDR1 SGHRS, CDR2 YFSETQ. V lost 8 bases and J lost 4; bases outside the gene matches: 7. The CDR3 reads CASNSGGARETQYF. In nucleotides, the CDR3 is TGCGCCAGTAATAGCGGGGGGGCCAGAGAGACCCAGTACTTC.

The J gene is TRBJ2-7, the V gene TRBV7-3, with D possibly called TRBD1 or TRBD2 (5 bases each). The V gene's germline CDR1 is SGHTA and CDR2 FQGTGA. This CDR3 region has 13 residues. The V and J ends lost 5 bases and 3 bases respectively, with 11 bases between them. CDR3 amino acids: CASSVGTNYEQYF. CDR3 in DNA: TGTGCCAGCAGCGTCGGGACGAACTACGAGCAGTACTTC.

This chain connects TRBV28 to TRBJ1-2, with TRBD1 as a possible D gene (6 bases). The CDR3 length is 13 residues. The germline V gene has CDR1 MDHEN and CDR2 SYDVKM. V lost 2 bases and J lost 8, with 12 bases in between. This CDR3 reads CASSLQAGVGYTF. CDR3 bases: TGTGCCAGCAGTTTACAGGCAGGGGTGGGCTACACCTTC.

CDR3 in amino acids: CASRVSVMRVSYNEQFF. Written as DNA, the CDR3 is TGTGCCAGCAGAGTATCCGTGATGAGGGTGTCCTACAATGAGCAGTTCTTC. The V gene is TRBV2, the J gene TRBJ2-1, with a tentative D call TRBD2 (5 bases). CDR3 size: 17 residues. Germline lookup yields CDR1 SNHLY and CDR2 FYNNEI. V was cut by 6 bases and J by 1 base, with 19 bases left in between.

The sample holds a few counts of this clone. The rearrangement joins TRBV7-8 to TRBJ2-3; TRBD2 might be the D (7 bases). The CDR3 has 15 amino acids. CDR1 is SGHVS and CDR2 is FQNEAQ in the germline V gene. V dropped 7 bases and J dropped 6 bases, with 20 bases sitting between them. The CDR3 loop is CASNRDRGAQDTQYF. The DNA of the CDR3 is TGTGCCAGCAACCGAGATCGGGGGGCCCAGGATACGCAGTATTTT.

The chain uses TRBV11-3 and TRBJ2-3, with TRBD2 matching 9 bases. The length of the CDR3 is 15 residues. Germline V gene lookup returns CDR1 SGHNT and CDR2 YENEEA. J gave up 4 bases and V 2 bases, and 4 bases lay outside the gene matches. The CDR3, as DNA: TGTGCCAGCAGCTTACGCGGGGGGGCCGCAGATACGCAGTATTTT. Residues: CASSLRGGAADTQYF.

V and J are TRBV20-1 and TRBJ2-7; maybe TRBD2 (5 bases). With 3 bases removed from V and 5 bases from J, the gap between germline ends came to 8 bases. Germline CDR1 DFQATT, CDR2 SNEGSKA (reference sequence). The CDR3 covers 11 residues. DNA of the CDR3: TGCAGTGCTAGTTCCGGGAACGAGCAGTACGTC. Residues: CSASSGNEQYV.

This clone is a singleton in its sample. The J gene is TRBJ1-1, the V gene TRBV11-2; D uncertain. The germline CDR1 and CDR2 sequences are SGHAT and FQNNGV. V was trimmed by 2 bases and J by 0 bases, leaving 10 bases between them. The CDR3 is made up of 15 amino acids. The CDR3 is CASSLRAQMNTEAFF. CDR3 DNA: TGTGCCAGCAGCTTACGGGCTCAAATGAACACTGAAGCTTTCTTT.

The J gene is TRBJ2-1, the V gene TRBV5-1; D is unresolved. The V gene lost 3 bases and the J gene lost 0 bases, with 13 bases spanning the gap. In germline, CDR1 is SGHRS, CDR2 YFSETQ. The CDR3 is made up of 16 amino acids. In DNA form, the CDR3 reads TGCGCCAGCAGCTCCCGACTCATGAGCTCCTACAATGAGCAGTTCTTC. The encoded protein is CASSSRLMSSYNEQFF.

The V call is TRBV11-3, the J call TRBJ2-3, with TRBD2 matching over 8 bases. With 5 bases clipped from V and 14 bases from J, the junction kept 12 bases outside the gene matches. The CDR3 spans 13 residues. Looked up from germline, CDR1 is SGHNT and CDR2 is YENEEA. CDR3 bases: TGTGCCAGCAGCACTAAGTTAGCGGGGCCCAGGTATTTT. The encoded protein is CASSTKLAGPRYF.

This clone appeared a single time. This rearrangement joins TRBV11-2 to TRBJ2-4, with D possibly TRBD1 on 6 matching bases. This CDR3 spans 16 amino acids. With 5 bases removed from V and 0 bases from J, the gap between germline ends came to 14 bases. Germline-derived CDR1 and CDR2 are SGHAT and FQNNGV. The CDR3 loop is CASSLKGHLAKNIQYF. The CDR3 DNA sequence: TGTGCCAGCAGCCTTAAGGGACACCTAGCCAAAAACATTCAGTACTTC.

The chain couples TRBV2 to TRBJ2-3, with D possibly called TRBD1 or TRBD2 (6 bases each). CDR1 is SNHLY, CDR2 FYNNEI, per germline. V lost 7 bases and J 3 bases, leaving 11 bases between the germline ends. The CDR3 covers 13 residues. CDR3 DNA: TGTGCCAGCACTAGGAGGGGGACAGATACGCAGTATTTT. Translation: CASTRRGTDTQYF.

The chain is built from TRBV2 and TRBJ1-1; D perhaps matches TRBD1 (5 bases). V dropped 7 bases and J dropped 6 bases, with 12 bases sitting between them. Per germline, CDR1 SNHLY and CDR2 FYNNEI. This CDR3 spans 12 amino acids. This CDR3 reads CASTDSNPEAFF. DNA of the CDR3: TGTGCCAGCACAGACAGTAACCCTGAAGCTTTCTTT.

This chain links TRBV6-1 with TRBJ2-2; D is perhaps TRBD2 (5 bases). Germline values: CDR1 MNHNS, CDR2 SASEGT. CDR3 length equals 17 residues. V was shortened by 1 base and J by 0 bases, with 12 bases between the two germline ends. CDR3 loop: CASSEVARISNTGELFF. Written as DNA, the CDR3 is TGTGCCAGCAGTGAAGTAGCGAGAATTTCGAACACCGGGGAGCTGTTTTTT.

This chain links TRBV30 with TRBJ1-2, with D uncertain. Germline CDR1 GTSNPN, CDR2 SVGIG (reference sequence). This CDR3 comprises 13 residues. V was pared by 0 bases and J by 4 bases, with 9 bases between. The CDR3 region has the DNA TGTGCCTGGAGTGTAACCTGGGTCTATGGCTACACCTTC. This gives the protein CAWSVTWVYGYTF.

The chain joins TRBV28 to TRBJ1-2; D might be TRBD1 (5 bases). CDR1 is MDHEN and CDR2 is SYDVKM in the germline V gene. V was clipped by 2 bases and J by 8 bases, with 21 bases between them. The CDR3 loop spans 16 amino acids. The CDR3 loop reads CASSLEVFKGSRGYTF. DNA of the CDR3: TGTGCCAGCAGTTTAGAGGTATTTAAGGGGAGTAGAGGCTACACCTTC.

The chain recombines TRBV27 with TRBJ2-3, with 8 bases that match TRBD1. The CDR3 covers 14 residues. J was trimmed by 3 bases and V by 4 bases; bases with no gene match: 3. In germline, CDR1 is MNHEY, CDR2 SMNVEV (reference sequence). CDR3 sequence reads: CASSWTGSTDTQYF. In DNA form, the CDR3 reads TGTGCCAGCAGTTGGACAGGGTCTACAGATACGCAGTATTTT.

The chain carries TRBV18 and TRBJ2-3; D gene unclear. CDR3 size: 15 residues. Trimming removed 3 bases from V and 2 bases from J, with 12 bases in between. In germline, CDR1 is KGHSH, CDR2 LQKENI. The CDR3 DNA sequence: TGTGCCAGCTCACCCCGTTTCCTTGACACAGATACGCAGTATTTT. Translated: CASSPRFLDTDTQYF.

V usage is TRBV27 and J usage is TRBJ2-1; TRBD2 agrees at 9 bases. The J segment lost 7 bases and the V segment lost 6 bases, leaving 7 bases of the junction unmatched. The CDR3 extends over 14 amino acids. Germline lookup yields CDR1 MNHEY and CDR2 SMNVEV (reference sequence). CDR3 sequence (DNA): TGTGCCAGCAGACCAGGACTAGCGACGAATGAGCAGTTCTTC. Translation: CASRPGLATNEQFF.

The gene calls are TRBV18 and TRBJ2-1; TRBD2 is a possible D gene (6 bases). With 6 bases removed from V and 10 bases from J, the gap between germline ends came to 19 bases. CDR3 length: 14 amino acids. The germline V gene encodes CDR1 KGHSH and CDR2 LQKENI. The CDR3 DNA sequence: TGTGCCAGCTCCTCGGGACTCGCAAAAGGGGAGCAGTTCTTC. This sequence encodes CASSSGLAKGEQFF.

V gene TRBV7-2 combines with J gene TRBJ2-3; D ambiguous. CDR3 length: 12 residues. V was pared by 1 base and J by 8 bases, with 7 bases between. Germline lookup yields CDR1 SGHTA and CDR2 FQGNSA. The CDR3 reads CASSLVRTTQYF. The CDR3 bases are TGTGCCAGCAGCTTAGTACGGACTACGCAGTATTTT.

The chain has TRBV6-5 and TRBJ2-6; D unclear. Trimming left V 6 bases short and J 1 base short, with 4 bases between. The V gene's germline CDR1 is MNHEY and CDR2 SVGAGI. CDR3 length: 13 amino acids. The CDR3 sequence: CASRASGANVLTF. The CDR3, as DNA: TGTGCCAGCAGGGCGTCTGGGGCCAACGTCCTGACTTTC.